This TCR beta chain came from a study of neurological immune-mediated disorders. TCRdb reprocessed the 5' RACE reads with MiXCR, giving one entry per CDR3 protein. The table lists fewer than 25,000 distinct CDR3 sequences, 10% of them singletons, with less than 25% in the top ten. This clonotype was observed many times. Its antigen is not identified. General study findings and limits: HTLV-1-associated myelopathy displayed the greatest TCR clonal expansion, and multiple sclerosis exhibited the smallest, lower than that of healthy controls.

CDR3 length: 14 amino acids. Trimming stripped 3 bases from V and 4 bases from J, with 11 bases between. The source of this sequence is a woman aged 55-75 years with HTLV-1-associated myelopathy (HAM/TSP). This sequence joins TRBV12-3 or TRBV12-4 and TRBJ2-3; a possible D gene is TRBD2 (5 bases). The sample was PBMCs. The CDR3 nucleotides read TGTGCCAGCAGTTTCGAGGGCCTCGCAGATACGCAGTATTTT. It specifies CASSFEGLADTQYF.